This T cell receptor beta chain was identified during a study of blood T cell repertoires in COVID-19. As processed by the authors: How many nucleated cells were present was estimated from reference gene primer amplification. The method was immunoSEQ multiplex PCR; TCRdb's version includes in-frame clones alone and lacks a portion of them. The V and J calls and the clone size are those of that table, but D and trimming were determined from the DNA. The sample lists roughly 220,000 clones, roughly 84% occurring once. J gave up 1 base and V 4 bases, and 18 bases lay outside the gene matches. This CDR3 has 20 residues. Germline CDR1 reads SGHRS; CDR2 reads YFSETQ.

Material for sequencing was peripheral blood. The V and J genes are TRBV5-1 and TRBJ2-1, with TRBD2 identical over 9 bases. This sequence originates from a woman aged 25 to 39 who had recovered from COVID-19. This CDR3 reads CASSIPGLAGLPRSYNEQFF. The CDR3 DNA is TGCGCCAGCAGCATACCGGGACTAGCTGGCCTACCTCGATCCTACAATGAGCAGTTCTTC.